The clone carrying this T cell receptor (beta chain) was detected a few times. Per germline, CDR1 SQVTM and CDR2 ANQGSEA. The V end lost 3 bases, the J end lost 7 bases, and 7 bases lay between the germline ends. This CDR3 contains 11 residues. From the 5' RACE reads, TCRdb called clonotypes with MiXCR, one entry per CDR3 protein. The sample consists of roughly 340,000 distinct CDR3 sequences, roughly 19% of them appearing once. The record originates from a study of T-cell memory formation after mild COVID-19. The chain uses TRBV29-1 and TRBJ2-1; D may be TRBD2 (5 bases). The receptor was isolated from a man between 18 and 35 years old who had mild COVID-19 (a few samples of this study predate the infection). Cell type and time point are not known. The sequenced material came from PBMCs or a T cell subset sorted from them (not recorded which). In DNA form, the CDR3 reads TGCAGCGTTGAGGGCGGGAATGAGCAGTTCTTC. This codes for CSVEGGNEQFF.